Described below is a single T cell receptor beta chain sequence and its context. This clonotype was seen at least ten times. The antigen it binds to is not known. No base quality values were provided; no much bigger clone lies one nucleotide off. From cysteine to phenylalanine, the CDR3 is 14 amino acids long. The DNA shown is the 42-base CDR3, in frame from base 1. Deletion took 5 bases off V and 5 bases off J, with a span of 14 bases between the germline ends. For CDR1 and CDR2, the germline V gene lists SGHRS and YFSETQ. The sample is drawn from a study of prognosis after radiotherapy for stage I lung cancer (dated by TCRdb to about 2021). About the full investigation: Around 18 stage I NSCLC patients were enrolled in Nanjing, China, between early 2018 and early 2019. Peripheral blood TCR beta repertoires were profiled in stage I NSCLC patients before and after stereotactic body radiotherapy, and the study then linked these repertoires to distant failure. Squamous cell carcinoma histology was identified in several patients, and adenocarcinoma histology was identified in twelve patients. SBRT was not combined with any concurrent therapy in any patient. SBRT was delivered in 3 to 5 fractions with a biologically effective dose of at least 100 Gy, and image-guided IMRT or VMAT was used for delivery. Approximately 15 patients had newly diagnosed primary stage I lung tumors, and five had oligometastatic NSCLC after surgical resection of the primary tumor. Every patient was deemed medically inoperable, 12 to 13 because of comorbidities and 7 because they refused surgery. The cohort included about a dozen men and five to seven women, with a median age of around 70 years and a range of about 53 to 90 years. A total of about 40 blood samples from approximately 20 patients were sequenced, with one sample obtained before and one obtained after SBRT for each patient. After SBRT, distant metastases developed in about 20% of the 19 patients at a median of approximately 7 months, while the remaining 15 patients had no significant progression.

Two rounds of multiplex PCR on genomic DNA were used to amplify the TCR beta CDR3 region. In the first round of PCR, primers specific to each TRBV and TRBJ gene were used, and the primer sequences are filed in Chinese patent CN105087789A. The second PCR round used universal primers. The Roche High Pure PCR Template Preparation Kit was used to extract genomic DNA from the frozen PBMCs. The libraries underwent paired-end sequencing with 151 bp reads on an Illumina HiSeq 3000. As for how the authors treated the data: CutAdapt was used to discard raw reads that did not contain the multiplex PCR primer sequences. Using PEAR, the high-quality paired reads were merged into contigs. TRB V, D and J gene segments were assigned to each contig with MiXCR by alignment to reference sequences. To remove sequencing errors, CDR3 sequences were clustered according to base quality and sequence similarity. Shannon entropy, normalized by the natural log of the productive TCR sequence number, served as the measure of diversity. Clonality was computed as one minus the ratio of Shannon entropy to the natural log of the number of unique clonotypes. Progression-free survival cut-offs for repertoire metrics were chosen using the Youden index of ROC curves, with analyses run in R 3.5.3. The raw public reads went through TCRdb reprocessing: fastp at Q25, MiXCR clone calling, in-frame beta chains kept. All rows with the same CDR3 protein become a single entry with the most common DNA and genes. The V and J calls were determined by TCRdb, not by the authors. This sample comprises approximately 51,000 distinct CDR3 sequences, 30% to 35% of them detected only once. The biggest ten clones account for about a tenth of the sample.

All patients had node-negative disease on CT and PET/CT, and none had a history of other malignancies or prior chemotherapy or radiotherapy. At each of the two time points, around 5.9 milliliters of peripheral venous blood were collected into EDTA tubes. Ficoll-Paque Plus density-gradient centrifugation was used to isolate PBMCs. Immediately after collection, samples were stored at -80 degrees C until analysis. Summary of the overall study and its limitations: Post-SBRT Shannon entropy and its change from baseline were lower in patients who developed distant metastases; baseline Shannon entropy was not associated with metastases. Whether the expanded TCR clones were tumor-specific was not determined. Unique TCR clone counts fell after SBRT (median about 9,600 before versus more than 6,500 after; Wilcoxon paired P=0.011). No adjustment for multiple comparisons was applied to any of the reported P values. The small cohort and short follow-up limited the study, so independent validation of the findings is needed. Differences by metastasis status were reportedly seen in TRBV and TRBJ usage frequencies, involving two V genes at baseline and, after SBRT, several V genes and two J genes.

The sequences come from PBMCs, collected before or after stereotactic body radiation therapy (not recorded which). The receptor was derived from a donor older than 45 with non-small cell lung cancer. The chain was built from TRBV5-1 and TRBJ2-1; a weak D assignment points to TRBD1 (5 bases agree). This receptor has the CDR3 CASSSPSRDNEQFF. Read as DNA, the sequence is TGCGCCAGCAGTTCCCCTTCCAGGGACAATGAGCAGTTCTTC.